This TCR beta chain came from a study of human T cells and chemical hapten exposure (dated by TCRdb to the early 2020s). A note on the overall study: For sensitization, 2% DPC in acetone was applied to a roughly 2 cm by roughly 2 cm area of upper inner arm skin. Weekly therapeutic DPC doses were additionally applied to the scalp of patients throughout the roughly 23-week study period. Patch tests used Finn chambers with 0.01% DPC on the upper back, scored after 6 days by International Contact Dermatitis Research Group standards. Most of the patients in the cohort were female, and the cohort covered alopecia areata with under or over 50% scalp involvement, alopecia totalis and alopecia universalis. Libraries were combined into a pool for sequencing, and differences in TCR yield between samples came mainly from small differences in library volumes within the pool. The study tracked peripheral blood TCR repertoire changes in vivo during primary and secondary sensitization to the hapten diphenylcyclopropenone (DPC) in alopecia patients. Blood samples were taken from patients before sensitization (week 0) and then at 2, 6 and about 24 weeks after DPC sensitization. Blood for TCR sequencing was provided by twenty-nine alopecia patients at one to four time points (pre-sensitization, 2, 6 and 24 weeks). The research as a whole found: Significantly more large CDR3 similarity clusters were formed by expanded TCRs than by pre-sensitization or healthy control sets, consistent with antigen-driven responses. Because every patient had alopecia, a presumed autoimmune disease, the patients' immune response might differ from that of healthy individuals. Patch test score correlated positively with the number of PT1 expanded TCRs, reaching significance at thresholds 8, 16 and 32 but not at 4. No change with DPC sensitization was found in the number of TCRs above 1 in 1000 frequency, and no evidence of global repertoire structure alterations was found. Repeated subsampling changed both the strength of the expansion versus patch-test correlation and the threshold at which the correlation became significant.

This sample's time point label indicates: patch test 1, 2 weeks after DPC sensitization. Reading the label with the study, this specimen's treatment or condition is: therapeutic diphenylcyclopropenone sensitization with weekly scalp DPC. At each patch-test visit, blood was drawn before the patch test was applied. Patients were considered eligible if aged 18 to 70, diagnosed with alopecia and deemed suitable for DPC therapy, and patients were excluded if pregnant. Total RNA was extracted from unfractionated whole blood that had been collected in Tempus Blood RNA tubes. Library creation used RACE. The instrument given in TCRdb is NextSeq 500. During library preparation, unique molecular identifiers were attached to individual cDNA molecules so that TCRs could be counted quantitatively and reproducibly. Both TCR alpha and TCR beta chains were sequenced from each blood RNA sample. The paper's processing steps were these. A median of around 100,000 TCRs per sample was observed, with a range of about 20,000 to 750,000. V, J and CDR3 annotation of the TCR reads was carried out using the Decombinator software suite. To make PS versus PT1 abundance plots, every sample was subsampled to the same number of TCRs (28,000). TCRs were defined as expanded if absent before sensitization and observed at least eight times at the 2-week time point. TCRdb applied fastp at Q25 and MiXCR to the public reads, then kept only in-frame beta chains. Rows merge per CDR3 protein into single entries with the most common DNA and genes. TCRdb, rather than the study authors, made the V and J calls. In this sample the table shows roughly 200,000 distinct CDR3 sequences, 20% to 25% of which occur a single time. Of the sample, approximately 6.4% falls within the top ten clones.

Taken from the germline V gene, the CDR1 and CDR2 loops are LGHNA and YNFKEQ. The CDR3 holds 17 amino acids from the cysteine to the phenylalanine. Just CDR3 DNA is preserved here, 51 bases in frame from base 1. Germline trimming: 0 bases from V, 0 bases from J; junction bases outside gene matches: 5. This clonotype has just a few counts. Its antigen has not been determined. No quality values exist for individual bases; no much larger clone is one base distant. Sequencing was performed on whole blood, taken in connection with sensitization to the hapten diphenylcyclopropenone (DPC). This clonotype originated in a woman aged 45 to 65 with alopecia areata. Some clones in this sample may be carry-over from other donors' samples. The V and J segments used are TRBV4-2 and TRBJ2-3, with 8 bases matching TRBD2. The CDR3 amino acid sequence is: CASSQEWERGSTDTQYF. The nucleotide sequence reads as follows: TGTGCCAGCAGCCAAGAATGGGAGCGGGGGAGCACAGATACGCAGTATTTT.